Listed here are 11 T cell receptor beta chains from one sample, sequenced in a study of OX40 agonist ivuxolimab in advanced cancers. Here immunoSEQ multiplex PCR was the method, and the copy in TCRdb shows in-frame clones only, minus some. In the table there are around 15,000 clones, 70% to 80% of which are singletons. The starting material was CD4+ or CD8+ T cells sorted from blood, obtained in a trial of the OX40 agonist ivuxolimab. These receptors were taken from an adult with an advanced solid tumor such as melanoma, head and neck, liver or kidney cancer.

The V gene is TRBV9, the J gene TRBJ1-4; tentative D call: TRBD1 (5 bases). V shed 0 bases and J shed 7 bases, with 13 bases lying between them. Germline lookup yields CDR1 SGDLS and CDR2 YYNGEE. CDR3 length: 15 residues. For the CDR3, the DNA is TGTGCCAGCAGCGTAGTGGGCAGGGAGGGTGAAAAACTGTTTTTT. This sequence encodes CASSVVGREGEKLFF. The full variable domain, completed using reference TRBV9 and TRBJ1-4, is DSGVTQTPKHLITATGQRVTLRCSPRSGDLSVYWYQQSLDQGLQFLIQYYNGEERAKGNILERFSAQQFPDLHSELNLSSLELGDSALYFCASSVVGREGEKLFFGSGTQLSVL.

The chain combines TRBV6-8 with TRBJ2-1; no firm D call. The CDR3 loop spans 11 amino acids. Germline loops: CDR1 MNHGY, CDR2 SAAAGT. Trimming left V 6 bases short and J 10 bases short, with 10 bases between. CDR3 loop: CASSPSLEQFF. The CDR3 region has the DNA TGTGCCAGCAGCCCCTCCCTAGAGCAGTTCTTC.

This clone has only one observation. This chain connects TRBV4-3 to TRBJ1-1, with 7 bases identical to TRBD1. The CDR3 extends over 17 amino acids. Unmatched junction bases numbered 12, after V lost 5 bases and J lost 0 bases. CDR1 is LGHNA, CDR2 YSLEER, per germline. CDR3 amino acids: CASSTRQGVGMNTEAFF. The DNA of the CDR3 is TGCGCCAGCAGCACCCGCCAGGGGGTAGGGATGAACACTGAAGCTTTCTTT.

The chain has TRBV23-1 and TRBJ1-1; 9 nucleotides agree with TRBD1. TRBV23-1 is labeled an ORF, and its function is uncertain. This CDR3 comprises 17 residues. J lost 4 bases, V lost 3 bases, and 12 bases had no gene match. CDR3 DNA: TGCGCCAGCAGTCAGGACATACAGGGGGCTGAGGTCACTGAAGCTTTCTTT. This translates into CASSQDIQGAEVTEAFF.

The chain has TRBV19 and TRBJ2-5, with D perhaps matching TRBD1 (5 bases). The CDR3 totals 15 residues. The V gene lost 0 bases and the J gene lost 2 bases, with 10 bases spanning the gap. Germline V gene data show CDR1 as LNHDA and CDR2 as SQIVND (reference sequence). The CDR3 sequence: CASSIDATVQETQYF. DNA of the CDR3: TGTGCCAGTAGTATAGACGCGACAGTTCAAGAGACCCAGTACTTC.

The V gene is TRBV9, the J gene TRBJ1-1, with 7 bases identical to TRBD1. The CDR3 runs to 15 residues. The trim removed 4 bases at V and 1 base at J, leaving 7 bases unmatched. CDR1 SGDLS and CDR2 YYNGEE come from the germline V gene. DNA of the CDR3: TGTGCCAGCAGCCCATATGGACAGGAGAACACTGAAGCTTTCTTT. It specifies CASSPYGQENTEAFF.

V is TRBV7-9 and J is TRBJ1-2; 8 bases map to TRBD1. Germline CDR1 is SEHNR and CDR2 is FQNEAQ (reference sequence). There are 19 residues in the CDR3. J was trimmed by 7 bases and V by 1 base; bases with no gene match: 20. CDR3 sequence reads: CASSLEKLTGEGRDGGYTF. Here the CDR3 DNA reads TGTGCCAGCAGCTTAGAGAAGCTGACAGGGGAGGGCCGAGATGGTGGCTACACCTTC.

V is TRBV9 and J is TRBJ1-2; D uncertain. Trimming stripped 3 bases from V and 0 bases from J, with 12 bases between. The V gene's germline CDR1 is SGDLS and CDR2 YYNGEE. The CDR3 is made up of 15 amino acids. DNA of the CDR3: TGTGCCAGCAGCGGGCCATCTCCCGCTAACTATGGCTACACCTTC. This gives the protein CASSGPSPANYGYTF.

This clone occurred a few times. The J gene is TRBJ1-2, the V gene TRBV16; 9 positions agree with TRBD1. Germline values: CDR1 KGHSY, CDR2 FQNENV. The CDR3 consists of 11 residues. Trimming took 8 bases from V and 8 from J; bases not matched to a gene: 3. The CDR3 DNA reads as TGTGCCAGCGGACAGGGGAGCGGCTACACCTTC. Its translation is CASGQGSGYTF.

The rearrangement links TRBV6-4 to TRBJ2-1; D might be TRBD2 (6 bases). The germline V gene has CDR1 MRHNA and CDR2 SNTAGT. Trimming stripped 0 bases from V and 14 bases from J, with 14 bases between. The CDR3 is 13 residues long. Here the CDR3 reads CASSDSRAGGEFF. The CDR3 coding sequence is TGTGCCAGCAGTGACTCTCGGGCCGGCGGGGAGTTCTTC.

The genes are TRBV7-9 and TRBJ2-3; weak D call: TRBD2 (6 bases). Germline assignment: CDR1 SEHNR and CDR2 FQNEAQ (reference sequence). This CDR3 spans 11 amino acids. The V end was cut by 11 bases, the J end by 3 bases, with 9 bases between. This CDR3 is CAGSGTDTQYF. The CDR3 DNA reads as TGTGCCGGTAGCGGTACAGATACGCAGTATTTT. The full variable domain, in which reference TRBV7-9 and TRBJ2-3 provide the parts outside the CDR3, is DTGVSQNPRHKITKRGQNVTFRCDPISEHNRLYWYRQTLGQGPEFLTYFQNEAQLEKSRLLSDRFSAERPKGSFSTLEIQRTEQGDSAMYLCAGSGTDTQYFGPGTRLTVL.